This T cell receptor beta chain originates from a study of T cell repertoires in cytomegalovirus infection. Study in general: Public TCR beta signatures provided an indication of both CMV infection and a matching HLA type.

In TCRdb, the reads were re-called with MiXCR into one record per CDR3 protein. Here the sample spans roughly 500,000 distinct CDR3 sequences, approximately 10% being singletons. This clonotype was found many times. This receptor was obtained from a human donor in good health (CMV status not recorded). Some clones in this sample may be carry-over from other donors' samples. Sequenced input: PBMCs.

The CDR3 DNA reads as TGTGCCAGCACCATTGACAGGGGGCTCGGCTACACCTTC. Its translation is CASTIDRGLGYTF. The genes are TRBV2 and TRBJ1-2, with 10 bases aligning to TRBD1. There are 13 residues in the CDR3. The germline CDR1 and CDR2 sequences are SNHLY and FYNNEI. J lost 8 bases, V lost 7 bases, and 7 bases had no gene match. Full variable domain (rest looked up from reference TRBV2 and TRBJ1-2): EPEVTQTPSHQVTQMGQEVILRCVPISNHLYFYWYRQILGQKVEFLVSFYNNEISEKSEIFDDQFSVERPDGSNFTLKIRSTKLEDSAMYFCASTIDRGLGYTFGSGTRLTVV.